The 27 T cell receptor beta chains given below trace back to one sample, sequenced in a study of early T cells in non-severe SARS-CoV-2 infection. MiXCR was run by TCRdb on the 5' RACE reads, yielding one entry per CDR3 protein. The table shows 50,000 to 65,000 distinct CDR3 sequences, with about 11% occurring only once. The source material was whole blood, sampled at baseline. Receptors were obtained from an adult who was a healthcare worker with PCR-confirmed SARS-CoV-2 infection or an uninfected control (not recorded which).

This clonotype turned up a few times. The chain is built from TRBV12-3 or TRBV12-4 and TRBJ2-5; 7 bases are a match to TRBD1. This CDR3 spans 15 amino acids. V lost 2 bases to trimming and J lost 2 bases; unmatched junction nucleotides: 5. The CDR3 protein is CASSLPGTEQETQYF. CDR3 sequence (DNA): TGTGCCAGCAGTTTACCTGGGACAGAACAAGAGACCCAGTACTTC.

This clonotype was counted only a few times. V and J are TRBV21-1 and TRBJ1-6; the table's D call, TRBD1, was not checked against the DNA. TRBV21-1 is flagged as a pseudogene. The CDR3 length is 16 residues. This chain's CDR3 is CASSHRASSYNSPLHF. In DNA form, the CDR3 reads TGTGCCAGCAGTCACAGGGCTAGCTCCTATAATTCACCCCTCCACTTT.

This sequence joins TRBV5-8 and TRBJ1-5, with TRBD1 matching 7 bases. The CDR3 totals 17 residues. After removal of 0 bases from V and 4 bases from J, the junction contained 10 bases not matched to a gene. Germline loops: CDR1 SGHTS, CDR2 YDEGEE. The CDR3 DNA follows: TGTGCCAGCAGCTTGGAGACAGGGTTCGTTTCGAATCAGCCCCAGCATTTT. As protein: CASSLETGFVSNQPQHF. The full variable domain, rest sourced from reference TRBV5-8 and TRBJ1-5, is EAGVTQSPTHLIKTRGQQATLRCSPISGHTSVYWYQQALGLGLQFLLWYDEGEERNRGNFPPRFSGRQFPNYSSELNVNALELEDSALYLCASSLETGFVSNQPQHFGDGTRLSIL.

The CDR3 loop reads CASSQDGLLRTTDTQYF. The CDR3 nucleotides read TGTGCCAGCAGCCAAGATGGGCTACTAAGGACCACAGATACGCAGTATTTT. This sequence joins TRBV14 and TRBJ2-3; D is ambiguous. Germline V gene sequence: CDR1 SGHDN, CDR2 FVKESK. The CDR3 has 17 residues. V was clipped by 0 bases and J by 2 bases, with 15 bases between them.

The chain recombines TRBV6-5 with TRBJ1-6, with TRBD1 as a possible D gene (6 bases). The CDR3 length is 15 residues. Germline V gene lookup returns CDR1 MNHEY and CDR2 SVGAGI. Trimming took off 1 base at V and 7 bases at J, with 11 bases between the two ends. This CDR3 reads CASSYFRQANSPLHF. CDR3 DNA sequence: TGTGCCAGCAGTTACTTCAGACAGGCAAATTCACCCCTCCACTTT.

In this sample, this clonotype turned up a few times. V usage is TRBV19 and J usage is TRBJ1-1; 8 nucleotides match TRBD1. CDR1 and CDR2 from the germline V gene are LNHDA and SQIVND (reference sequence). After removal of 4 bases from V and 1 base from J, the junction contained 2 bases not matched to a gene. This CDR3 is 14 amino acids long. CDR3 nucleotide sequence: TGTGCCAGTAGTAGGGACAGGAAGAACACTGAAGCTTTCTTT. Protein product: CASSRDRKNTEAFF.

DNA of the CDR3: TGTGCCAGCAACTCCCCCGGGACAGGCAACACCGGGGAGCTGTTTTTT. This encodes CASNSPGTGNTGELFF. V gene TRBV11-2 combines with J gene TRBJ2-2, with 8 bases lining up with TRBD1. This CDR3 comprises 16 residues. CDR1 and CDR2 from the germline V gene are SGHAT and FQNNGV. V shed 7 bases and J 2 bases; nucleotides not matched to a gene: 9.

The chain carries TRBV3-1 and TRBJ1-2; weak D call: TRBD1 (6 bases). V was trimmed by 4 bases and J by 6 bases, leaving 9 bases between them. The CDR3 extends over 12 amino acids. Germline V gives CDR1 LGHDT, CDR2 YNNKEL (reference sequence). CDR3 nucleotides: TGTGCCAGCAGCCTACAGGGAAATGGCTACACCTTC. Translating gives CASSLQGNGYTF.

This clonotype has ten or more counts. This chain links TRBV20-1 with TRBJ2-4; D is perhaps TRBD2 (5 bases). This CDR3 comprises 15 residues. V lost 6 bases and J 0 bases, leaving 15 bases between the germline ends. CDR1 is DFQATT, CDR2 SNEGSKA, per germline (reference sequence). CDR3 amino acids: CSATPLAIAKNIQYF. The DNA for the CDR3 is TGCAGTGCCACCCCCCTAGCTATAGCCAAAAACATTCAGTACTTC.

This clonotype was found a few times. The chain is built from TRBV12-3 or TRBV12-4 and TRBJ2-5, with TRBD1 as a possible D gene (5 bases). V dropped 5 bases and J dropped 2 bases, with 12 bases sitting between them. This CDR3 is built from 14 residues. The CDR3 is CASSLRQLQETQYF. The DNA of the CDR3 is TGTGCCAGCAGTCTGAGACAGTTACAAGAGACCCAGTACTTC.

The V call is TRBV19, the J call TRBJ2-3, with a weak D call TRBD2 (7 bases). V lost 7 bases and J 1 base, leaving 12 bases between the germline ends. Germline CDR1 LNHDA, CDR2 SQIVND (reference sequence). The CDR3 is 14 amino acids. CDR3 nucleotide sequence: TGTGCCAGTAATCCCGGGGGGCGCACAGATACGCAGTATTTT. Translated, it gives CASNPGGRTDTQYF.

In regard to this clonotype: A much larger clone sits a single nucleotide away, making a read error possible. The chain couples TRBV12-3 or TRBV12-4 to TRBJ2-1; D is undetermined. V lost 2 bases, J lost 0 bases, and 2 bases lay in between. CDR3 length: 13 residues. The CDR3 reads CASSLCSYNEQFF. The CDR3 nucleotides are TGTGCCAGCAGTTTATGCTCCTACAATGAGCAGTTCTTC.

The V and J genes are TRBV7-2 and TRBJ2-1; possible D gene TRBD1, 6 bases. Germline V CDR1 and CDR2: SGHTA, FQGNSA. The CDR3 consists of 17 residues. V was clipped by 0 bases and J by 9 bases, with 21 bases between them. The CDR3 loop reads CASSLAPTGHPVGEQFF. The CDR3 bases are TGTGCCAGCAGCTTAGCTCCGACAGGCCACCCCGTCGGTGAGCAGTTCTTC.

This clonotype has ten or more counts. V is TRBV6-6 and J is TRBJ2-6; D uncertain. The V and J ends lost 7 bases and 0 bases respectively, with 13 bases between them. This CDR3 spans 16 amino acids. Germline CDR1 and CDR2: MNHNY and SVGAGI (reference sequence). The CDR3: CASTGMMSSGANVLTF. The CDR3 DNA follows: TGTGCCAGCACAGGAATGATGAGCTCTGGGGCCAACGTCCTGACTTTC.

CDR3 residues: CASSQSGQPNSPLHF. The CDR3, as DNA: TGTGCCAGCAGCCAATCGGGACAGCCTAATTCACCCCTCCACTTT. The rearrangement links TRBV14 to TRBJ1-6, with TRBD1 matching over 7 bases. V was clipped by 2 bases and J by 6 bases; unmatched bases: 4. This CDR3 is 15 amino acids long. Per the germline V gene, CDR1 is SGHDN and CDR2 is FVKESK.

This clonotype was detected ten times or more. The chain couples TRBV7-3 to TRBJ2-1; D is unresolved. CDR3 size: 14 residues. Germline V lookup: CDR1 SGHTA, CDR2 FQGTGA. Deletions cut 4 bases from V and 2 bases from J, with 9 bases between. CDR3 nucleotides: TGTGCCAGCAGCTCCGGCCGGGCCTACAATGAGCAGTTCTTC. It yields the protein CASSSGRAYNEQFF.

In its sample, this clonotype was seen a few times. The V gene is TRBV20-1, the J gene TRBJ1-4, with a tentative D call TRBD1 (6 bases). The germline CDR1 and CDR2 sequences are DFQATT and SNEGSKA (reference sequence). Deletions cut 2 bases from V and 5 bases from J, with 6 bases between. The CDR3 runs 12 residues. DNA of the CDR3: TGCAGTGCTAGACAGGGGAATGAAAAACTGTTTTTT. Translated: CSARQGNEKLFF.

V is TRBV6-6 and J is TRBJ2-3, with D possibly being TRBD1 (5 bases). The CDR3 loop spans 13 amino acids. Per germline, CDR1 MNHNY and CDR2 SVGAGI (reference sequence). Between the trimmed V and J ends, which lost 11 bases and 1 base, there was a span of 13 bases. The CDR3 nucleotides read TGTGCCGCCCGACAGAGTCGCACAGATACGCAGTATTTT. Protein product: CAARQSRTDTQYF.

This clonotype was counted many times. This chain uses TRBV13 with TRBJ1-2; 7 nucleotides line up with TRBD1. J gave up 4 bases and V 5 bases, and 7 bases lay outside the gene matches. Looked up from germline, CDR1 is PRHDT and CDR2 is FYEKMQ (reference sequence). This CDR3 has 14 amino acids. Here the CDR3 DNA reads TGTGCCAGCAGCCTCGAAGGGGGCAGCTATGGCTACACCTTC. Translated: CASSLEGGSYGYTF.

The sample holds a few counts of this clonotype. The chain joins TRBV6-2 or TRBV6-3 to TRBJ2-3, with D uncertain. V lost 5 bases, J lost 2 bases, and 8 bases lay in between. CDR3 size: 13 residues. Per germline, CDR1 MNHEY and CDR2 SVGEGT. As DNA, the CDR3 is TGTGCCAGCAGTCTCCCTTCCACAGATACGCAGTATTTT. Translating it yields CASSLPSTDTQYF.

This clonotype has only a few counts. The CDR3 is CASSLGGGGAGKLFF. The CDR3 coding sequence is TGTGCCAGCAGTTTAGGTGGTGGGGGCGCCGGAAAACTGTTTTTT. The chain recombines TRBV12-3 or TRBV12-4 with TRBJ1-4, with a tentative D call TRBD1 (6 bases). V lost 1 base and J 10 bases, leaving 16 bases between the germline ends. The CDR3 spans 15 residues.

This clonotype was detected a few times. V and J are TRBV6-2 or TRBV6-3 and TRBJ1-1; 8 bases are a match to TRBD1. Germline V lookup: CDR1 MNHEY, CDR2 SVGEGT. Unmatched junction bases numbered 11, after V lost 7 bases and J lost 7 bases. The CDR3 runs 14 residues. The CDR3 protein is CASKETGVNFEAFF. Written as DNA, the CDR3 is TGTGCCAGCAAAGAGACAGGGGTAAATTTTGAAGCTTTCTTT.

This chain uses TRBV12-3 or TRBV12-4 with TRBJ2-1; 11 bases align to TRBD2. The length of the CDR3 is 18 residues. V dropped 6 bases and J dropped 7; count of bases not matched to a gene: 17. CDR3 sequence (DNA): TGTGCCAGCAGCCGTACTAGCGGGGGTGCAATCGAGCCTAATGAGCAGTTCTTC. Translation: CASSRTSGGAIEPNEQFF.

CDR3 bases: TGTGCCTGGAGTGTAGGGACGGCTGGAAACACCATATATTTT. This encodes CAWSVGTAGNTIYF. J is TRBJ1-3 and V is TRBV30, with D possibly TRBD1 on 5 matching bases. Germline lookup yields CDR1 GTSNPN and CDR2 SVGIG (reference sequence). The CDR3 consists of 14 residues. Trimming took off 0 bases at V and 2 bases at J, with 8 bases between the two ends.

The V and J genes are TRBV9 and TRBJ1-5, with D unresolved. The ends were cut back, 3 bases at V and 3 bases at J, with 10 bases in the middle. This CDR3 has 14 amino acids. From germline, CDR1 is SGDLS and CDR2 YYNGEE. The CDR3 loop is CASSGPGVNQPQHF. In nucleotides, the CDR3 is TGTGCCAGCAGCGGTCCTGGGGTCAATCAGCCCCAGCATTTT. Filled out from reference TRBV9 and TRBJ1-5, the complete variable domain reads DSGVTQTPKHLITATGQRVTLRCSPRSGDLSVYWYQQSLDQGLQFLIQYYNGEERAKGNILERFSAQQFPDLHSELNLSSLELGDSALYFCASSGPGVNQPQHFGDGTRLSIL.

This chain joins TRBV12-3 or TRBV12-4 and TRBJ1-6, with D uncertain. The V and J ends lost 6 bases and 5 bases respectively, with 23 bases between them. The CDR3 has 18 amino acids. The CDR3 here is CASRRSVTGRRDNSPLHF. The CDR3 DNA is TGTGCCAGCAGACGTAGCGTTACGGGGAGACGGGATAATTCACCCCTCCACTTT.

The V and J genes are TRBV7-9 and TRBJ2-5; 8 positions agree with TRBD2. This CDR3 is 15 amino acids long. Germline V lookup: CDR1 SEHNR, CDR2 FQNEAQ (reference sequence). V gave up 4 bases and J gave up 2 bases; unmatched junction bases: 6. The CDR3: CASSWAGGPQETQYF. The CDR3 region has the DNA TGTGCCAGCAGCTGGGCGGGGGGCCCACAAGAGACCCAGTACTTC.